The 10 T cell receptor beta chains in this list originate from one sample, sequenced in a study of blood T cell repertoires in COVID-19. TCRdb's copy holds only in-frame clones and misses some; the assay was immunoSEQ multiplex PCR. This table holds 130,000 or so clones, 60% to 85% found once. The sample consisted of peripheral blood. These receptors were taken from an older man with acute or convalescent COVID-19.

The chain carries TRBV27 and TRBJ2-3; D is possibly TRBD2 (6 bases). The CDR3 totals 15 residues. Germline loops: CDR1 MNHEY, CDR2 SMNVEV (reference sequence). The germline V and J ends were trimmed by 5 bases and 1 base, with 13 bases remaining between them. CDR3 sequence reads: CASSPGTVGTDTQYF. The CDR3 DNA reads TGTGCCAGCAGTCCCGGGACTGTAGGCACAGATACGCAGTATTTT.

The chain combines TRBV6-1 with TRBJ2-1; 12 bases fit TRBD1. Germline CDR1 and CDR2: MNHNS and SASEGT. V lost 6 bases to trimming and J lost 12 bases; unmatched junction nucleotides: 9. The CDR3 covers 14 residues. CDR3 amino acids: CASRRRDRGQGQFF. The CDR3 coding sequence is TGTGCCAGCAGACGCCGGGACAGGGGGCAAGGGCAGTTCTTC.

The gene calls are TRBV6-5 and TRBJ1-5, with 7 positions matching TRBD1. J lost 7 bases, V lost 4 bases, and 7 bases had no gene match. This CDR3 has 14 amino acids. The germline CDR1 and CDR2 sequences are MNHEY and SVGAGI. The CDR3 reads CASSSGQAQQPQHF. The CDR3 nucleotides read TGTGCCAGCAGTTCCGGACAGGCGCAACAGCCCCAGCATTTT.

The J gene is TRBJ2-5, the V gene TRBV5-1, with 8 bases aligning to TRBD1. The CDR3 is made up of 14 amino acids. In germline, CDR1 is SGHRS, CDR2 YFSETQ. V gave up 7 bases and J gave up 1 base; unmatched junction bases: 6. The CDR3 loop reads CASGETGAQETQYF. CDR3 nucleotide sequence: TGCGCCAGCGGGGAGACAGGGGCCCAAGAGACCCAGTACTTC.

The chain carries TRBV11-2 and TRBJ2-1; 7 bases agree with TRBD1. CDR3 length: 16 amino acids. V gave up 5 bases and J gave up 0 bases; unmatched junction bases: 7. CDR1 and CDR2 from the germline V gene are SGHAT and FQNNGV. This CDR3 is CASSRGAGGSYNEQFF. In DNA form, the CDR3 reads TGTGCCAGCAGCCGGGGTGCAGGGGGCTCCTACAATGAGCAGTTCTTC.

This rearrangement joins TRBV12-3 or TRBV12-4 to TRBJ2-1; possibly TRBD2 for D (6 bases). V was pared by 8 bases and J by 12 bases, with 17 bases between. The CDR3 has 12 residues. The CDR3 coding sequence is TGTGCCAGCGCCCAAAGCCTGCGGGGGCAGTTCTTC. The encoded protein is CASAQSLRGQFF.

The rearrangement uses TRBV20-1 and TRBJ1-1; no firm D call. Trimming left V 4 bases short and J 7 bases short, with 10 bases between. The CDR3 has 11 residues. CDR1 DFQATT and CDR2 SNEGSKA come from the germline V gene (reference sequence). DNA of the CDR3: TGCAGTGCTACCCCGCGGGGTGAAGCTTTCTTT. Its translation is CSATPRGEAFF.

CDR3 DNA sequence: TGTGCCAGCAGCTTAGCTGGGGCAGGGGTCACAGATACGCAGTATTTT. It specifies CASSLAGAGVTDTQYF. This sequence joins TRBV7-2 and TRBJ2-3; weak D call: TRBD1 (6 bases). This CDR3 is built from 16 residues. Trimming removed 0 bases at V and 2 bases at J, with 12 bases between. The germline V gene encodes CDR1 SGHTA and CDR2 FQGNSA.

This sequence joins TRBV6-6 and TRBJ2-1, with D perhaps TRBD2 (5 bases). Trimming left V 6 bases short and J 6 bases short, with 15 bases between. Looked up from germline, CDR1 is MNHNY and CDR2 is SVGAGI (reference sequence). This CDR3 comprises 14 residues. The CDR3 nucleotides are TGTGCCAGCAGCAAATTCCGGGGAAGCAATGAGCAGTTCTTC. Amino acids: CASSKFRGSNEQFF.

This clone was counted ten times or more. The chain combines TRBV12-3 or TRBV12-4 with TRBJ1-2, with TRBD1 as a possible D gene (5 bases). V lost 6 bases and J lost 8, with 10 bases in between. This CDR3 is 11 amino acids long. The CDR3 DNA reads TGTGCCAGCAGCCGGGGGACGGGCTACACCTTC. Protein product: CASSRGTGYTF.